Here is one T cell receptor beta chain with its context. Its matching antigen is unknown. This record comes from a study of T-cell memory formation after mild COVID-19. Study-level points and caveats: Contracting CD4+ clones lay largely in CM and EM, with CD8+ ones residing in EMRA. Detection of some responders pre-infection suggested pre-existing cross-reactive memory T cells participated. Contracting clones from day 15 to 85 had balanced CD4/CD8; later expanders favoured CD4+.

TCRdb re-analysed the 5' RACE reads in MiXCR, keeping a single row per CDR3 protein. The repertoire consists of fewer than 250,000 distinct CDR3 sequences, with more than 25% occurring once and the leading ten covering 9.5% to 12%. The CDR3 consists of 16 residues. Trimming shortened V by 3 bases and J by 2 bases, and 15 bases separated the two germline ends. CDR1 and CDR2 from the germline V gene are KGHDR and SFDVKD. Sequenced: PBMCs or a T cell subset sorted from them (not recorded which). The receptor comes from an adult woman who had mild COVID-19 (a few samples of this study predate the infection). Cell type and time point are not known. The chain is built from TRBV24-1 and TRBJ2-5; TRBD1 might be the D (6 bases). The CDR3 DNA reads TGTGCCACCAGTGATCCCGGCGGCAGGGGACAAGAGACCCAGTACTTC. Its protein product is CATSDPGGRGQETQYF.